This TCR beta chain was retrieved from a study of T cell repertoires in cytomegalovirus infection. Background on the study: Based on public TCR beta signatures, there were indications of CMV infection and of a matching HLA type.

This clonotype was seen at least ten times. Its antigen is not known. TCRdb reprocessed the reads with MiXCR, giving one entry per CDR3 protein. The profile shows hundreds of thousands of distinct CDR3 sequences, 24% of them singletons. Study conclusions and caveats: HLA-C-restricted, CMV-specific TCR beta clonotypes were dominant ex vivo. CMV carriers with the relevant HLA were identified by cumulative public TCR beta family frequency.

The length of the CDR3 is 14 residues. Germline CDR1 reads SGHVS; CDR2 reads FQNEAQ. With 1 base removed from V and 5 bases from J, the gap between germline ends came to 8 bases. This chain joins TRBV7-8 and TRBJ2-2; a possible D gene is TRBD1 (5 bases). This TCR came from a human donor in good health (CMV status not recorded). Some clones in this sample may be carry-over from other donors' samples. Sequences were obtained from CD8+ T cells from PBMCs. CDR3 nucleotide sequence: TGTGCCAGCAGCTTAGGATGGACAACCGGGGAGCTGTTTTTT. Translating it yields CASSLGWTTGELFF.